The 28 T cell receptor beta chains presented below share a single source sample, sequenced in a study of OX40 agonist ivuxolimab in advanced cancers. Data came from immunoSEQ multiplex PCR; TCRdb stores just in-frame clones and leaves some out. The table has roughly 90,000 clones, 87% seen once. This specimen consisted of CD4+ or CD8+ T cells sorted from blood, obtained in a trial of the OX40 agonist ivuxolimab. Receptors originate from an adult with an advanced solid tumor such as melanoma, head and neck, liver or kidney cancer.

The chain has TRBV7-3 and TRBJ1-1; D gene uncertain. Trimming took off 3 bases at V and 1 base at J, with 6 bases between the two ends. Germline CDR1 reads SGHTA; CDR2 reads FQGTGA. The CDR3 extends over 13 amino acids. Written as DNA, the CDR3 is TGTGCCAGCAGCTTTGGGGAGAACACTGAAGCTTTCTTT. This sequence encodes CASSFGENTEAFF.

The chain employs TRBV29-1 and TRBJ1-2; D ambiguous. The germline V gene has CDR1 SQVTM and CDR2 ANQGSEA. The CDR3 is made up of 13 amino acids. The germline V and J ends were trimmed by 0 bases and 3 bases, with 8 bases remaining between them. DNA for the CDR3: TGCAGCGTTGAAGACCCAGGCTACTATGGCTACACCTTC. It encodes CSVEDPGYYGYTF.

The chain recombines TRBV4-1 with TRBJ2-3, with D possibly matching TRBD2 (6 bases). Germline CDR1 is MGHRA and CDR2 is YSYEKL. V was cut by 3 bases and J by 0 bases, with 22 bases left in between. The CDR3 covers 19 residues. CDR3 nucleotides: TGCGCCAGCAGCCACTCGGGGGTTTCGGGGGAGTCCAGCACAGATACGCAGTATTTT. The encoded protein is CASSHSGVSGESSTDTQYF.

The gene calls are TRBV7-8 and TRBJ1-4, with unresolved D. Trimming shortened V by 0 bases and J by 10 bases, and 12 bases separated the two germline ends. The CDR3 contains 14 residues. In germline, CDR1 is SGHVS, CDR2 FQNEAQ. In DNA form, the CDR3 reads TGTGCCAGCAGCTTAGCGAACACAATGGGAAAACTGTTTTTT. This translates into CASSLANTMGKLFF.

The chain couples TRBV28 to TRBJ2-5, with 7 bases fitting TRBD2. CDR1 is MDHEN, CDR2 SYDVKM, per germline. This CDR3 contains 12 residues. V lost 11 bases, J lost 5 bases, and 8 bases stayed unmatched. CDR3 residues: CASREAVETQYF. Written as DNA, the CDR3 is TGTGCCTCCCGGGAGGCGGTGGAGACCCAGTACTTC.

This clone was observed once. This chain joins TRBV10-3 and TRBJ2-7; TRBD1 matches 7 bases. CDR1 and CDR2 from the germline V gene are ENHRY and SYGVKD. The J segment lost 3 bases and the V segment lost 9 bases, leaving 5 bases of the junction unmatched. The CDR3 covers 12 residues. CDR3 DNA sequence: TGTGCCATTGGGACAGCCATCTACGAGCAGTACTTC. Amino acids: CAIGTAIYEQYF.

V gene TRBV9 combines with J gene TRBJ2-5, with D tentatively TRBD1 (6 bases). The CDR3 loop spans 14 amino acids. Deletions cut 0 bases from V and 5 bases from J, with 11 bases between. The V gene's germline CDR1 is SGDLS and CDR2 YYNGEE. The CDR3 spells CASSVVGAGETQYF. The CDR3 DNA sequence: TGTGCCAGCAGCGTAGTGGGGGCCGGGGAGACCCAGTACTTC.

This clone was counted a few times. This chain joins TRBV14 and TRBJ2-1, with D possibly matching TRBD2 (6 bases). Trimming cost V 2 bases and J 4 bases, with 12 bases left between them. The CDR3 has 15 residues. Germline assignment: CDR1 SGHDN and CDR2 FVKESK. CDR3 DNA: TGTGCCAGCAGCCAACCGGGACTGACATACAATGAGCAGTTCTTC. Amino acids: CASSQPGLTYNEQFF.

CDR3 sequence reads: CASSFLGGRTTDTQYF. Here the CDR3 DNA reads TGTGCCAGCAGTTTTTTAGGCGGGAGAACCACAGATACGCAGTATTTT. The chain links TRBV27 to TRBJ2-3, with TRBD2 matching 7 bases. Germline CDR1 reads MNHEY; CDR2 reads SMNVEV (reference sequence). The V gene end was trimmed by 3 bases and the J gene end by 2 bases; junction bases not matched to a gene: 8. This CDR3 has 16 residues.

This chain uses TRBV27 with TRBJ2-7; 12 nucleotides line up with TRBD2. The V segment lost 3 bases and the J segment 0 bases; nucleotides outside the gene matches: 12. The CDR3 extends over 19 amino acids. Germline lookup yields CDR1 MNHEY and CDR2 SMNVEV (reference sequence). The CDR3 coding sequence is TGTGCCAGCAGTTTCCCTCCCGGGACTAGCGGGTCCTACTCCTACGAGCAGTACTTC. Translated, it gives CASSFPPGTSGSYSYEQYF.

V is TRBV27 and J is TRBJ2-1; D is uncertain. Germline CDR1 is MNHEY and CDR2 is SMNVEV (reference sequence). Trimming pared 4 bases from V and 0 bases from J, leaving 7 bases between. The CDR3 runs 14 residues. CDR3 sequence: CASSYSSSYNEQFF. In nucleotides, the CDR3 is TGTGCCAGCAGTTACTCCAGCTCCTACAATGAGCAGTTCTTC.

The chain employs TRBV10-3 and TRBJ2-5; 11 bases fit TRBD2. After removal of 8 bases from V and 2 bases from J, the junction contained 4 bases not matched to a gene. This CDR3 region has 14 residues. Germline lookup yields CDR1 ENHRY and CDR2 SYGVKD. As DNA, the CDR3 is TGTGCCATCCGGGGGACTAGCGGACAAGAGACCCAGTACTTC. Translating gives CAIRGTSGQETQYF.

This clone came up once. The chain employs TRBV11-2 and TRBJ2-1; the D gene could be TRBD1 or TRBD2 (5 bases each). V was cut by 3 bases and J by 10 bases, with 10 bases left in between. Germline V gene lookup returns CDR1 SGHAT and CDR2 FQNNGV. The CDR3 is made up of 12 amino acids. The CDR3 DNA sequence: TGTGCCAGCAGCTTTACCCGGGACGAGCAGTTCTTC. It is translated as CASSFTRDEQFF.

V usage is TRBV5-1 and J usage is TRBJ2-7; no clear D gene. The V and J ends lost 3 bases and 3 bases respectively, with 10 bases between them. Looked up from germline, CDR1 is SGHRS and CDR2 is YFSETQ. The CDR3 is 13 amino acids. In DNA, the CDR3 is TGCGCCAGCAGCTCCCAGATAGACTACGAGCAGTACTTC. This translates into CASSSQIDYEQYF.

V gene TRBV27 combines with J gene TRBJ2-5; TRBD2 might be the D (6 bases). Germline-derived CDR1 and CDR2 are MNHEY and SMNVEV (reference sequence). This CDR3 contains 16 residues. Trimming cost V 3 bases and J 0 bases, with 14 bases left between them. The CDR3 here is CASSFRRGSYQETQYF. CDR3 nucleotide sequence: TGTGCCAGCAGTTTCAGGAGGGGCTCGTACCAAGAGACCCAGTACTTC.

This chain connects TRBV6-1 to TRBJ2-7, with D hard to call. Germline CDR1 is MNHNS and CDR2 is SASEGT. V dropped 5 bases and J dropped 5 bases, with 7 bases sitting between them. This CDR3 comprises 11 residues. CDR3 bases: TGTGCCAGCAGTCGACATGACGAGCAGTACTTC. It is translated as CASSRHDEQYF.

The chain is built from TRBV7-7 and TRBJ2-7, with D tentatively TRBD2 (5 bases). The germline CDR1 and CDR2 sequences are SSHAT and FNYEAQ (reference sequence). This CDR3 is 14 amino acids long. Trimming stripped 1 base from V and 6 bases from J, with 13 bases between. CDR3: CASSLDPGRGEQYF. For the CDR3, the DNA is TGTGCCAGCAGCTTAGATCCGGGCCGGGGCGAGCAGTACTTC.

Note on this clone: The junction departs from germline at one end; a sequencing error may be responsible. CDR3 residues: CASSPNPSGEQFF. Here the CDR3 DNA reads TGTGCTAGCAGCCCAAATCCTAGCGGGGAGCAGTTCTTC. This chain links TRBV7-7 with TRBJ2-1, with 8 bases identical to TRBD2. The CDR3 covers 13 residues. CDR1 is SSHAT and CDR2 is FNYEAQ in the germline V gene (reference sequence).

J is TRBJ1-2 and V is TRBV10-3; possibly TRBD1 for D (6 bases). This CDR3 is 15 amino acids long. V was pared by 6 bases and J by 2 bases, with 16 bases between. The V gene's germline CDR1 is ENHRY and CDR2 SYGVKD. The CDR3 region has the DNA TGTGCCATCAGCGCTAGACAGGACACCAACTATGGCTACACCTTC. Its translation: CAISARQDTNYGYTF.

This sequence joins TRBV18 and TRBJ1-1, with D maybe TRBD1 (5 bases). Per the germline V gene, CDR1 is KGHSH and CDR2 is LQKENI. This CDR3 has 16 amino acids. Trimming pared 5 bases from V and 1 base from J, leaving 17 bases between. The CDR3 loop reads CASSASGGRRNTEAFF. In DNA, the CDR3 is TGTGCCAGCTCAGCGTCCGGGGGGAGGAGGAACACTGAAGCTTTCTTT.

The chain recombines TRBV6-5 with TRBJ2-7; D gene uncertain. CDR3 length: 13 residues. Germline lookup yields CDR1 MNHEY and CDR2 SVGAGI. Between the trimmed V and J ends, which lost 2 bases and 5 bases, there was a span of 10 bases. This CDR3 reads CASSYPPLHEQYF. The CDR3 DNA reads TGTGCCAGCAGTTACCCCCCGCTCCACGAGCAGTACTTC.

The chain carries TRBV5-1 and TRBJ2-5, with D hard to call. Germline CDR1 reads SGHRS; CDR2 reads YFSETQ. V lost 1 base and J 2 bases, leaving 9 bases between the germline ends. The CDR3 is 14 residues long. The CDR3 here is CASSLIRAQETQYF. The CDR3 coding sequence is TGCGCCAGCAGCTTGATCCGGGCTCAAGAGACCCAGTACTTC.

The V gene is TRBV27, the J gene TRBJ2-3; D might be TRBD1 (5 bases). Trimming left V 4 bases short and J 5 bases short, with 16 bases between. Looked up from germline, CDR1 is MNHEY and CDR2 is SMNVEV (reference sequence). The CDR3 consists of 15 residues. This chain's CDR3 is CASSSGIVGGDTQYF. The CDR3 DNA sequence: TGTGCCAGCAGTTCAGGGATTGTTGGCGGAGATACGCAGTATTTT.

This sequence joins TRBV27 and TRBJ2-7; 9 bases align to TRBD1. The CDR3 is 14 amino acids. V shed 8 bases and J 6 bases; nucleotides not matched to a gene: 11. CDR1 is MNHEY, CDR2 SMNVEV, per germline (reference sequence). The CDR3 coding sequence is TGTGCCAGCGGCTCGGGACAGGGAACTCGCGAGCAGTACTTC. It codes for CASGSGQGTREQYF.

This sequence joins TRBV6-5 and TRBJ1-1; tentatively, D is TRBD1 (5 bases). The CDR3 contains 14 residues. The V gene's germline CDR1 is MNHEY and CDR2 SVGAGI. V lost 0 bases and J 5 bases, leaving 10 bases between the germline ends. The CDR3 DNA reads as TGTGCCAGCAGTTACTCGATTAGGGGTACTGAAGCTTTCTTT. This sequence encodes CASSYSIRGTEAFF.

CDR3 in amino acids: CASSFLPQETQYF. Here the CDR3 DNA reads TGCGCCAGCAGCTTTCTACCTCAAGAGACCCAGTACTTC. V usage is TRBV5-1 and J usage is TRBJ2-5; D not resolved. This CDR3 is built from 13 residues. Germline CDR1 reads SGHRS; CDR2 reads YFSETQ. V was pared by 2 bases and J by 2 bases, with 7 bases between.

V is TRBV7-3 and J is TRBJ2-1; D is undetermined. Trimming removed 5 bases at V and 5 bases at J, with 13 bases between. This CDR3 region has 14 residues. Germline loops: CDR1 SGHTA, CDR2 FQGTGA. CDR3 coding DNA: TGTGCCAGCAGCCTCTCCAGCCTGAACAATGAGCAGTTCTTC. Encoded protein: CASSLSSLNNEQFF.

This chain uses TRBV28 with TRBJ1-3; D not certain. The CDR3 sequence is 16 residues long. The ends were cut back, 7 bases at V and 4 bases at J, with 20 bases in the middle. CDR1 MDHEN and CDR2 SYDVKM come from the germline V gene. Here the CDR3 DNA reads TGTGCCAGCACCCAACCTCGTACAGCGGTAGGAAACACCATATATTTT. It encodes CASTQPRTAVGNTIYF.